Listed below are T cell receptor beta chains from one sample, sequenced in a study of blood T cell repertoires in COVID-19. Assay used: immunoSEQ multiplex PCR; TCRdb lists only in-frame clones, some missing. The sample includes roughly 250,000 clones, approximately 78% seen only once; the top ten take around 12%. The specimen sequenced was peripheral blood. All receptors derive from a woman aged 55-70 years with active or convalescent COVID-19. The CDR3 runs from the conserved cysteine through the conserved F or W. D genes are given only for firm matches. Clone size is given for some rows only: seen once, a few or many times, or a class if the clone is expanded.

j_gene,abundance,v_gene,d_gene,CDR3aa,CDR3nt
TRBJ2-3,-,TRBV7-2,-,CASSPDSLGTDTQYF,TGTGCCAGCAGCCCCGACTCCCTGGGCACAGATACGCAGTATTTT
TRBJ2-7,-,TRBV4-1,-,CASSLERVVSYEQYF,TGCGCCAGCAGCCTAGAGCGGGTCGTCTCCTACGAGCAGTACTTC
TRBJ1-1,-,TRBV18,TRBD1,CASFPGGQSNTEAFF,TGTGCCAGCTTCCCAGGGGGACAATCGAACACTGAAGCTTTCTTT
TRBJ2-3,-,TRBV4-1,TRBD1,CASSPRQGRGTDTQYF,TGCGCCAGCAGTCCCCGACAGGGAAGGGGCACAGATACGCAGTATTTT
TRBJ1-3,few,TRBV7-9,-,CASSASSGNTIYF,TGTGCCAGCAGCGCGAGTTCTGGAAACACCATATATTTT
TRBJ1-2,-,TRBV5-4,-,CASSLALQGYGYTF,TGTGCCAGCAGCTTGGCTTTACAGGGCTATGGCTACACCTTC
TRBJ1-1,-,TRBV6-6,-,CASNFRGGGTEAFF,TGTGCCAGCAACTTCAGGGGCGGTGGCACTGAAGCTTTCTTT
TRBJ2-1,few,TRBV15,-,CATSRTSGTGYEQFF,TGTGCCACCAGCAGGACCAGCGGTACGGGTTATGAGCAGTTCTTC
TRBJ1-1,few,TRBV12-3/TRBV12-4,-,CASSIDSTGGAFF,TGTGCCAGCAGTATCGATTCGACAGGTGGGGCTTTCTTT
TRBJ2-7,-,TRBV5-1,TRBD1,CASSPGTGGAYEQYF,TGCGCCAGCAGCCCAGGGACAGGGGGCGCGTACGAGCAGTACTTC
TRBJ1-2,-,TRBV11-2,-,CASSPQDTYGYTF,TGTGCCAGCAGCCCCCAAGACACCTATGGCTACACCTTC
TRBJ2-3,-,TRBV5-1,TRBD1,CASSLWGGTGGTDTQYF,TGCGCCAGCAGCTTGTGGGGTGGGACAGGGGGCACAGATACGCAGTATTTT
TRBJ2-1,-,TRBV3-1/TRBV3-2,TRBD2,CASSHSSGVTKDYSYNEQFF,TGTGCCAGCAGCCACTCTAGCGGGGTTACTAAAGATTACTCCTACAATGAGCAGTTCTTC
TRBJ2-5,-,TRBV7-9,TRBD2,CASSAQGGQETQYF,TGTGCCAGCAGCGCTCAGGGAGGGCAAGAGACCCAGTACTTC
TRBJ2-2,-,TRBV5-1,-,CASSPGLGDTGELFF,TGCGCCAGCAGCCCCGGACTCGGAGACACCGGGGAGCTGTTTTTT
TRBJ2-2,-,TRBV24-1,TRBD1,CATSDKTRITQGAGELFF,TGTGCCACCAGTGATAAAACCCGAATAACACAGGGGGCGGGGGAGCTGTTTTTT
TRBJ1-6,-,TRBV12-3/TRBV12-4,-,CATAGRVDSPLHF,TGTGCCACCGCGGGTAGAGTTGATTCACCCCTCCACTTT
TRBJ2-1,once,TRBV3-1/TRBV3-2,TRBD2,CASSQEKLAGGPNEQFF,TGTGCCAGCAGCCAAGAAAAACTAGCGGGGGGTCCCAATGAGCAGTTCTTC
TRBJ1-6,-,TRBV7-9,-,CASSYPRGGSPLHF,TGTGCCAGCAGCTACCCGCGGGGGGGCTCGCCCCTCCACTTT
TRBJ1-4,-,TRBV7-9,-,CASSRGGFPTNEKLFF,TGTGCCAGCAGCCGAGGTGGATTCCCAACTAATGAAAAACTGTTTTTT
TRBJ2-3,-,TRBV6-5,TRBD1,CASSSWTGNTDTQYF,TGTGCCAGCAGTTCCTGGACAGGGAACACAGATACGCAGTATTTT
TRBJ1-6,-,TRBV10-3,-,CAISGEGSPLHF,TGTGCCATCAGTGGAGAGGGATCACCCCTCCACTTT
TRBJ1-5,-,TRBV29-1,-,CSVVGGAQPQHF,TGCAGCGTTGTGGGCGGGGCTCAGCCCCAGCATTTT
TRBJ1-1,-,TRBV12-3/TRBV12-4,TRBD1,CASSWTGAPEAFF,TGTGCCAGCAGTTGGACAGGGGCCCCTGAAGCTTTCTTT
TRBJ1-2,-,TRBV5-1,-,CASSPTDSRYGYTF,TGCGCCAGCAGCCCAACGGACAGCCGCTATGGCTACACCTTC
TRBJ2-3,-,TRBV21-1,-,CASKNGQGTDTQYF,TGTGCCAGCAAAAATGGGCAGGGTACAGATACGCAGTATTTT
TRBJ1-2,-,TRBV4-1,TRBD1,CASSQEGTGRRYTF,TGCGCCAGCAGCCAAGAGGGGACAGGAAGACGCTACACCTTC
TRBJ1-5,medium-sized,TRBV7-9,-,CASSLAYNQPQHF,TGTGCCAGCAGCTTAGCCTACAATCAGCCCCAGCATTTT
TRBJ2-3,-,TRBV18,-,CASSQGQSTDTQYF,TGTGCCAGCTCACAAGGACAGAGCACAGATACGCAGTATTTT
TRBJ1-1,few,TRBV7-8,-,CASSLEVAGRGTEAFF,TGTGCCAGCAGCTTAGAAGTTGCGGGGAGAGGCACTGAAGCTTTCTTT
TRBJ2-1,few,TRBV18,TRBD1,CASSSESDRGSYNEQFF,TGTGCCAGCTCCAGTGAATCCGACAGGGGGTCCTACAATGAGCAGTTCTTC
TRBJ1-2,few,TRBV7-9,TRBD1,CASSLVPTGKSGYTF,TGTGCCAGCAGCTTAGTCCCGACAGGGAAAAGTGGCTACACCTTC
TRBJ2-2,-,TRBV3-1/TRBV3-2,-,CASSRGLNTGELFF,TGTGCCAGCAGCAGGGGCCTGAACACCGGGGAGCTGTTTTTT
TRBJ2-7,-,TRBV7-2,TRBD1,CASSLGQGTFEQYF,TGTGCCAGCAGCTTAGGACAGGGCACGTTCGAGCAGTACTTC
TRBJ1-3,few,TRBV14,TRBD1,CASSQEETGGNTIYF,TGTGCCAGCAGCCAAGAAGAGACAGGGGGAAACACCATATATTTT
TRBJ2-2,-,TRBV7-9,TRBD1,CASSLGTGFYTGELFF,TGTGCCAGCAGCTTAGGGACAGGGTTTTACACCGGGGAGCTGTTTTTT
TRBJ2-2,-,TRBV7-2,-,CASSLGAASKAGELFF,TGTGCCAGCAGCTTAGGGGCAGCCAGCAAGGCGGGGGAGCTGTTTTTT
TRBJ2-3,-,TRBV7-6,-,CASSQATDTQYF,TGTGCCAGCAGCCAGGCGACAGATACGCAGTATTTT
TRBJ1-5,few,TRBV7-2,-,CASSLVAGFSNQPQHF,TGTGCCAGCAGCTTAGTTGCCGGGTTTAGCAATCAGCCCCAGCATTTT
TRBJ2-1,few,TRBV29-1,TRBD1,CSVAFQGDGEQFF,TGCAGCGTTGCCTTTCAGGGGGACGGTGAGCAGTTCTTC
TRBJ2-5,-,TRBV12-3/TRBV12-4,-,CASGGAETQYF,TGTGCCAGCGGGGGGGCGGAGACCCAGTACTTC
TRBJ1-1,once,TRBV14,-,CASSQEWGKDRNTEAFF,TGTGCCAGCAGCCAAGAATGGGGTAAAGACAGGAACACTGAAGCTTTCTTT